These T cell receptor beta chains were read from a single sample in a study of blood T cell repertoires in COVID-19. Profiled with immunoSEQ multiplex PCR; TCRdb holds only in-frame clones, not every one. The sample yields tens of thousands of clones, roughly 86% seen once. The sequenced material came from peripheral blood. The receptor source for this set is a man between 45 and 60 years old with active or convalescent COVID-19. Each CDR3 is given with its conserved first and last residue. A D gene is named only where the DNA matches it firmly. Size is stated for part of the rows, as once, few or many counts, or as a class when the clone is expanded.

v_call	d_call	clone_size	j_call	cdr3_aa	cdr3_nt
TRBV28	TRBD1	-	TRBJ1-1	CASSRPPRDRVPEAFF	TGTGCCAGCAGTCGCCCGCCTCGCGACAGGGTCCCTGAAGCTTTCTTT
TRBV24-1	-	-	TRBJ1-5	CATSYRDTNQPQHF	TGTGCCACCTCGTACCGGGACACAAATCAGCCCCAGCATTTT
TRBV15	-	-	TRBJ1-2	CATSRPWGGAGDYGYTF	TGTGCCACCAGCAGACCCTGGGGGGGGGCAGGAGACTATGGCTACACCTTC
TRBV29-1	-	-	TRBJ2-7	CSVAVQAHEQYF	TGCAGCGTTGCGGTCCAAGCCCACGAGCAGTACTTC
TRBV7-2	-	-	TRBJ1-4	CASSPRQRATNEKLFF	TGTGCCAGCAGCCCACGACAGCGTGCAACTAATGAAAAACTGTTTTTT
TRBV5-1	-	few	TRBJ2-1	CASSLTRSSYNEQFF	TGCGCCAGCAGCTTGACGCGGAGCTCCTACAATGAGCAGTTCTTC
TRBV7-6	TRBD2	-	TRBJ2-3	CASSLGTPGLAADTQYF	TGTGCCAGCAGCTTAGGAACCCCCGGACTAGCGGCAGATACGCAGTATTTT
TRBV6-4	TRBD1	-	TRBJ1-6	CASSDFGTGRSPLHF	TGTGCCAGCAGTGACTTCGGGACAGGGCGTTCACCCCTCCACTTT
TRBV6-5	-	once	TRBJ1-5	CASSYSTGPWPQHF	TGTGCCAGCAGTTACTCGACAGGTCCATGGCCCCAGCATTTT
TRBV5-5	TRBD2	-	TRBJ2-6	CASTGEGSFSGANVLTF	TGTGCCAGCACCGGGGAGGGGTCCTTCTCTGGGGCCAACGTCCTGACTTTC
TRBV5-1	-	-	TRBJ1-1	CASSLDGRTEAFF	TGCGCCAGCAGCTTGGATGGGCGCACTGAAGCTTTCTTT
TRBV19	-	-	TRBJ2-5	CASSQLQGPPTQETQYF	TGTGCCAGTAGCCAACTACAGGGTCCCCCCACCCAAGAGACCCAGTACTTC
TRBV5-1	TRBD2	-	TRBJ2-2	CASSPLAGGMSNTGELFF	TGCGCCAGCAGCCCGCTAGCGGGGGGGATGTCGAACACCGGGGAGCTGTTTTTT
TRBV6-5	TRBD1	-	TRBJ1-6	CASSYAGTAYNSPLHF	TGTGCCAGCAGTTACGCCGGGACAGCTTATAATTCACCCCTCCACTTT
TRBV19	TRBD1	-	TRBJ1-1	CASSMVLRDRGRWNTEAFF	TGTGCCAGTAGTATGGTGCTCCGGGACAGGGGGCGGTGGAACACTGAAGCTTTCTTT
TRBV2	TRBD2	-	TRBJ2-5	CASSYLAGGSETQYF	TGTGCCAGCAGCTACCTAGCGGGGGGTAGCGAGACCCAGTACTTC
TRBV29-1	-	-	TRBJ2-7	CSRTKERYEQYF	TGCAGTCGGACTAAAGAAAGGTACGAGCAGTACTTC
TRBV13	TRBD1	-	TRBJ2-7	CASSQSGQSTYEQYF	TGTGCCAGCAGCCAGTCGGGACAGTCCACCTACGAGCAGTACTTC
TRBV28	TRBD1	-	TRBJ1-2	CASSSGGQIYGYTF	TGTGCCAGCAGTTCTGGGGGACAGATCTATGGCTACACCTTC
TRBV11-2	-	-	TRBJ2-1	CASSLSGDEQFF	TGTGCCAGCAGCTTAAGCGGAGATGAGCAGTTCTTC
TRBV30	TRBD1	-	TRBJ1-5	CAWSVRTGGLSSQHF	TGTGCCTGGAGTGTTAGGACAGGGGGGTTAAGTTCCCAGCATTTT
TRBV28	TRBD1	-	TRBJ1-1	CASTERDRAPEAFF	TGTGCCAGCACCGAGAGGGACAGGGCCCCTGAAGCTTTCTTT
TRBV13	TRBD2	-	TRBJ2-7	CASRTSGGVYEQYF	TGTGCCAGCAGGACTAGCGGGGGAGTCTACGAGCAGTACTTC
TRBV10-2	TRBD1	-	TRBJ1-2	CARRTGVDGYTF	TGCGCCAGGAGGACAGGGGTGGATGGCTACACCTTC
TRBV12-3/TRBV12-4	-	-	TRBJ2-7	CASSRYEQYF	TGTGCCAGCAGTCGTTACGAGCAGTACTTC
TRBV11-2	TRBD2	-	TRBJ2-3	CASRLAGAVTQYF	TGTGCCTCACGACTAGCGGGGGCAGTCACGCAGTATTTT
TRBV9	-	-	TRBJ2-3	CASSRGFQEWNTDTQYF	TGTGCCAGCAGCAGGGGCTTTCAGGAGTGGAACACAGATACGCAGTATTTT
TRBV28	-	few	TRBJ2-1	CASSRGRGMSVYNEQFF	TGTGCCAGCAGCCGGGGCAGGGGCATGTCTGTTTACAATGAGCAGTTCTTC
TRBV19	-	-	TRBJ1-3	CASSISSSTGNTIYF	TGTGCCAGTAGTATCTCAAGTTCTACTGGAAACACCATATATTTT
TRBV11-2	-	once	TRBJ2-7	CASSTSSYEQYF	TGTGCCAGCAGCACGAGCTCCTACGAGCAGTACTTC
TRBV5-1	TRBD2	-	TRBJ2-1	CASSLKLAGTNNEQFF	TGCGCCAGCAGCTTGAAACTAGCGGGGACAAACAATGAGCAGTTCTTC
TRBV5-1	TRBD1	-	TRBJ2-4	CASSLAGSGGPQNIQYF	TGCGCCAGCAGCTTGGCTGGCTCAGGGGGCCCCCAAAACATTCAGTACTTC
TRBV6-5	TRBD1	-	TRBJ1-4	CASKGQGATNEKLFF	TGTGCCAGCAAGGGACAGGGTGCAACTAATGAAAAACTGTTTTTT